This T cell receptor (beta chain) was observed in a study of spatial heterogeneity in lung cancer. TCRdb processed the 5' RACE reads anew with MiXCR; each CDR3 protein has one entry. The sample lists around 87,000 distinct CDR3 sequences, roughly 12% occurring once. Germline-derived CDR1 and CDR2 are SNHLY and FYNNEI. This CDR3 comprises 13 residues. After removal of 6 bases from V and 4 bases from J, the junction contained 5 bases not matched to a gene. Time point meaning: sample taken at primary tumor resection. This clonotype was seen a handful of times. Sample: PBMCs, taken at surgery. The source of this sequence is a male donor with early-stage non-small cell lung cancer. The chain combines TRBV2 with TRBJ2-5; 7 nucleotides agree with TRBD1. The CDR3 here is CASSKTGRETQYF. Written as DNA, the CDR3 is TGTGCCAGCAGCAAGACAGGGCGAGAGACCCAGTACTTC.